This T cell receptor beta chain was obtained from a study of response to subunit inactivated influenza vaccine. TCRdb fed the RT-PCR reads into MiXCR, producing one record per CDR3 protein. The table includes about 310,000 distinct CDR3 sequences, roughly 22% detected once. Between the trimmed V and J ends, which lost 3 bases and 3 bases, there was a span of 11 bases. This CDR3 contains 14 residues. The chain uses TRBV12-3 or TRBV12-4 and TRBJ1-1, with a tentative D call TRBD1 (5 bases). The TCR sequence derives from a man aged 50-75 years who received an inactivated influenza vaccine. Sequencing used PBMCs from blood, obtained 21 months after vaccination. This chain's CDR3 is CASSLMGVDTEAFF. The CDR3 nucleotides are TGTGCCAGCAGTTTGATGGGGGTGGACACTGAAGCTTTCTTT.